Presented here are 18 T cell receptor delta chains from one specimen sequenced in a study of gamma-delta chains in newborns, infants, children. TCRdb repeated clone calling on the reads with CATT. The repertoire has several thousand delta-chain clones, about 4.3% of them found once; the top ten carry 5.6%. Sequenced: blood. These receptors were collected from a child who was a newborn, infant or young child, either healthy, febrile or measles-vaccinated (not recorded which).

This clone was seen more than once but under ten times. The chain combines TRDV2 with TRDJ1; 12 bases align to TRDD3. J was trimmed by 5 bases and V by 5 bases; bases with no gene match: 14. Germline loops: CDR1 GEAIGNYY, CDR2 EKD. This CDR3 is 17 amino acids long. The CDR3 loop is CACVRLVLGDTRDKLIF. The CDR3 DNA reads TGTGCCTGTGTACGTCTAGTACTGGGGGATACCCGTGATAAACTCATCTTT.

This sequence joins TRDV2 and TRDJ1, with TRDD3 matching over 9 bases. J gave up 0 bases and V 4 bases, and 8 bases lay outside the gene matches. Germline assignment: CDR1 GEAIGNYY and CDR2 EKD. There are 16 residues in the CDR3. The DNA of the CDR3 is TGTGCCTGTGAACAACTGGGGGACATATACACCGATAAACTCATCTTT. This translates into CACEQLGDIYTDKLIF.

This clone is large by share. The identical CDR3 is also encoded by other nucleotide sequences in the sample. The chain is built from TRDV2 and TRDJ1; weak D call: TRDD3 (6 bases). Germline-derived CDR1 and CDR2 are GEAIGNYY and EKD. The germline V and J ends were trimmed by 3 bases and 0 bases, with 10 bases remaining between them. The CDR3 runs 14 residues. CDR3 loop: CACDPWGNTDKLIF. Here the CDR3 DNA reads TGTGCCTGTGACCCCTGGGGAAACACCGATAAACTCATCTTT.

This clone was observed a few times. This sequence may be a read error, since a much larger clone differs from it by one base. V gene TRDV2 combines with J gene TRDJ1; 7 positions agree with TRDD3. CDR1 is GEAIGNYY, CDR2 EKD, per germline. CDR3 length: 14 residues. The ends lost 2 bases at V and 4 bases at J; junction bases unmatched: 6. In DNA, the CDR3 is TGTGCCTGTGACATCTTGGGGGAGATCGATAAACTCATCTTT. Translation: CACDILGEIDKLIF.

This clone turned up a few times. A single base separates this from a much larger clone, so it may be a read error. The chain joins TRDV2 to TRDJ1; 11 nucleotides match TRDD3. Germline V gives CDR1 GEAIGNYY, CDR2 EKD. The CDR3 covers 19 residues. In DNA form, the CDR3 reads TGTGCCTGTGACACCGTTGGTGGGGGATACGCGATTGAGGGCGATAAATTCATCTTT. It specifies CACDTVGGGYAIEGDKFIF.

This clone was seen only a few times. This may be a read error, as it is one base from a much larger clone. The sample holds other DNA sequences that translate to the same CDR3. This chain uses TRDV2 with TRDJ1; the match to TRDD3 covers 12 bases. The V gene's germline CDR1 is GEAIGNYY and CDR2 EKD. V lost 4 bases and J lost 8; bases outside the gene matches: 7. The CDR3 is made up of 14 amino acids. CDR3 sequence reads: CACDTLGDTGKLIF. CDR3 DNA sequence: TGTGCCTGTGATACGCTGGGGGATACGGGAAAACTCATCTTT.

By proportion, this clone is medium-sized. Different DNA sequences within this sample yield the same CDR3. The chain carries TRDV2 and TRDJ1; the match to TRDD3 covers 9 bases. Germline CDR1 reads GEAIGNYY; CDR2 reads EKD. V was pared by 3 bases and J by 1 base, with 20 bases of the junction left unmatched. The CDR3 is 20 amino acids. The CDR3 bases are TGTGCCTGTGACCCAATTCCTACCTCAGACTGGGGGAAACCCACCGATAAACTCATCTTT. Translated: CACDPIPTSDWGKPTDKLIF.

Comments on this clone: A far larger clone is one base from this, pointing to a likely read error. V usage is TRDV2 and J usage is TRDJ1; maybe TRDD3 (6 bases). Germline V gives CDR1 GEAIGNYY, CDR2 EKD. The V end was cut by 0 bases, the J end by 0 bases, with 22 bases between. The CDR3 sequence is 19 residues long. In DNA, the CDR3 is TGTGCCTGTGACACCGTCCCCCTCGGGCCCGGGATAGACACCGATAAACTCATCTTT. Translation gives CACDTVPLGPGIDTDKLIF.

The chain links TRDV1 to TRDJ1; D call uncertain. Deletions cut 0 bases from V and 3 bases from J, with 14 bases between. Per the germline V gene, CDR1 is TSWWSYY and CDR2 is QGS. The CDR3 sequence is 16 residues long. CDR3 amino acids: CALGELGAYRADKLIF. As DNA, the CDR3 is TGTGCTCTTGGGGAACTCGGGGCATACCGGGCCGATAAACTCATCTTT.

V and J are TRDV2 and TRDJ1, with 10 bases aligning to TRDD3. The CDR3 has 18 amino acids. The V gene's germline CDR1 is GEAIGNYY and CDR2 EKD. V gave up 3 bases and J gave up 2 bases; unmatched junction bases: 14. The chain's CDR3 is CACDAAPHLLGDTDKLIF. CDR3 in DNA: TGTGCCTGTGACGCCGCGCCCCACTTACTGGGGGATACCGATAAACTCATCTTT.

This clone is categorized as medium-sized. This sequence joins TRDV2 and TRDJ1, with 11 bases that match TRDD3. Germline V gives CDR1 GEAIGNYY, CDR2 EKD. CDR3 length equals 18 residues. Trimming took 0 bases from V and 3 from J; bases not matched to a gene: 11. The CDR3, as DNA: TGTGCCTGTGACACCCTTGAAGTACTGGGGGATATTTCCGATAAACTCATCTTT. Its translation: CACDTLEVLGDISDKLIF.

This clone has more than one count but fewer than ten. This may arise from a read error, as a much more abundant clone is one base away. This same CDR3 is encoded by further DNA sequences in the sample. The CDR3 sequence: CACDPVGGDKLKGGLTAQLFF. Here the CDR3 DNA reads TGTGCCTGTGACCCCGTGGGGGGGGACAAACTAAAGGGTGGTTTGACAGCACAACTCTTCTTT. The V and J genes are TRDV2 and TRDJ2, with TRDD3 as a possible D gene (6 bases). The CDR3 covers 21 residues. Germline V gene sequence: CDR1 GEAIGNYY, CDR2 EKD. V lost 3 bases, J lost 1 base, and 29 bases lay in between.

The gene calls are TRDV2 and TRDJ1; the match to TRDD3 covers 10 bases. The CDR3 contains 17 residues. The V segment lost 1 base and the J segment 0 bases; nucleotides outside the gene matches: 7. Germline CDR1 GEAIGNYY, CDR2 EKD. The CDR3 DNA sequence: TGTGCCTGTGACACTTTACTGGGGGATTCGTACACCGATAAACTCATCTTT. It translates to CACDTLLGDSYTDKLIF.

This clone is classed as medium-sized. The chain combines TRDV2 with TRDJ3; D gene ambiguous. The V gene lost 0 bases and the J gene lost 0 bases, with 17 bases spanning the gap. Germline lookup yields CDR1 GEAIGNYY and CDR2 EKD. The CDR3 covers 20 residues. CDR3: CACDTVETVNHSWDTRQMFF. In DNA, the CDR3 is TGTGCCTGTGACACCGTGGAGACAGTGAACCACTCCTGGGACACCCGACAGATGTTTTTC.

As concerns this clone: This likely reflects a read error, since a far larger clone is one base away. The chain combines TRDV2 with TRDJ1; TRDD3 matches 11 bases. The CDR3 is 17 amino acids. Germline values: CDR1 GEAIGNYY, CDR2 EKD. Losses at the gene ends were 3 bases for V and 2 bases for J; bases not matched to a gene: 10. In DNA form, the CDR3 reads TGTGCCTGTGACGCAATTGGGGGATACGCGGTGACCGATAAACTCATCTTT. This gives the protein CACDAIGGYAVTDKLIF.

Remarks on this clone: A single base separates this from a much larger clone, so it may be a read error. Other nucleotide sequences from this sample produce the same CDR3. V usage is TRDV2 and J usage is TRDJ3, with TRDD3 as a possible D gene (6 bases). Per germline, CDR1 GEAIGNYY and CDR2 EKD. CDR3 length: 19 amino acids. The CDR3 spells CACDTWGSDSSWDTRQMFF. The CDR3 coding sequence is TGTGCCTGCGACACCTGGGGATCGGATAGCTCCTGGGACACCCGACAGATGTTTTTC.

On this clone: TCRdb lists the protein of a much larger clone for this DNA, which differs at residue 11, so this is likely a read error; the protein given here is translated from the DNA itself. The genes are TRDV2 and TRDJ3; a weak D match, TRDD3 (5 bases). Germline V gives CDR1 GEAIGNYY, CDR2 EKD. CDR3 length: 16 amino acids. CDR3: CACDTVNSWDSRQMFF. In nucleotides, the CDR3 is TGTGCCTGTGACACCGTCAACTCCTGGGACTCCCGACAGATGTTTTTC.

This clone was seen a few times. This may come from a read error, since a much larger clone is one base off. CDR3 nucleotide sequence: TGTGCCTGTGACACCGTCCTTCGTACTGGGGGATACGGGGGACCCATCTTT. As protein: CACDTVLRTGGYGGPIF. This chain joins TRDV2 and TRDJ1; 13 bases are a match to TRDD3. Trimming at V came to 0 bases and at J to 13 bases, leaving 16 bases not matched to a gene. The length of the CDR3 is 17 residues. CDR1 GEAIGNYY and CDR2 EKD come from the germline V gene.